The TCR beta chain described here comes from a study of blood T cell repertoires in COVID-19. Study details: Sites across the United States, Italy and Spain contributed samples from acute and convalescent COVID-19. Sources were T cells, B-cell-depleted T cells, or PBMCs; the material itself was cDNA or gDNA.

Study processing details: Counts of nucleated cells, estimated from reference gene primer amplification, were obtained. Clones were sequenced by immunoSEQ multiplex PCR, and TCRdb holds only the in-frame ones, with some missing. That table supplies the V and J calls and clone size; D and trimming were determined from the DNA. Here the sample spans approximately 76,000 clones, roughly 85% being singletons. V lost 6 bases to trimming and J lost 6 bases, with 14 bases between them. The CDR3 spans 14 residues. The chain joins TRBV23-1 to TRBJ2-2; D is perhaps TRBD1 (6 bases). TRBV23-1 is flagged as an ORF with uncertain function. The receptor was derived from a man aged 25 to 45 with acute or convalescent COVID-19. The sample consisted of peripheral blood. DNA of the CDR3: TGCGCCAGCAGCCCCCCAGGGGTGTCCGGGGAGCTGTTTTTT. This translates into CASSPPGVSGELFF.